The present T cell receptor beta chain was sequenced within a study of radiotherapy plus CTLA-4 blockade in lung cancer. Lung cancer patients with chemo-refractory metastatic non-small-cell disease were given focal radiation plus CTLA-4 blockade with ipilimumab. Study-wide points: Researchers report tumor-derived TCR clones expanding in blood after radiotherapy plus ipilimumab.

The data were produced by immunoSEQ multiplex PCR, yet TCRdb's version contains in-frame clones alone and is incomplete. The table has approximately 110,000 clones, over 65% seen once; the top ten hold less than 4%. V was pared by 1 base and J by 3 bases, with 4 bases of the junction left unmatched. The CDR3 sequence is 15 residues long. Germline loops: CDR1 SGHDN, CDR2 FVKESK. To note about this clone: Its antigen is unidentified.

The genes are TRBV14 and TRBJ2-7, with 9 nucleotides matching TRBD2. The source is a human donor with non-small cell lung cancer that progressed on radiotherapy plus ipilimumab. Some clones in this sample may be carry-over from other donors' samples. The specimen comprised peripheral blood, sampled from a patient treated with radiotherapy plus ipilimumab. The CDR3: CASSQALAGSYEQYF. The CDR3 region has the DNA TGTGCCAGCAGCCAAGCCCTAGCGGGGAGCTACGAGCAGTACTTC. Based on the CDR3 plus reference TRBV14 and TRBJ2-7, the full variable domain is EAGVTQFPSHSVIEKGQTVTLRCDPISGHDNLYWYRRVMGKEIKFLLHFVKESKQDESGMPNNRFLAERTGGTYSTLKVQPAELEDSGVYFCASSQALAGSYEQYFGPGTRLTVT.